The 31 T cell receptor beta chains below all came from one sample that was sequenced in a study of cytomegalovirus exposure and HLA in healthy donors. Libraries were prepared by immunoSEQ multiplex PCR; TCRdb keeps only in-frame clonotypes and omits some of them. The sample yields 200,000 or so clones, approximately 90% seen once. Sample: PBMCs. The receptors stem from a woman younger than 30 in good health and CMV-seronegative.

CDR3 nucleotides: TGTGCCAGCAGCCGAGGGCAGCTTAGCACAGATACGCAGTATTTT. The encoded protein is CASSRGQLSTDTQYF. J is TRBJ2-3 and V is TRBV6-5; TRBD2 might be the D (5 bases). The CDR3 sequence is 15 residues long. With 6 bases removed from V and 0 bases from J, the gap between germline ends came to 13 bases. The germline V gene encodes CDR1 MNHEY and CDR2 SVGAGI.

This chain links TRBV29-1 with TRBJ2-1, with D perhaps matching TRBD1 (6 bases). From germline, CDR1 is SQVTM and CDR2 ANQGSEA. The CDR3 runs 12 residues. V gave up 7 bases and J gave up 4 bases, with 11 bases separating them. This CDR3 is CSARTVYNEQFF. DNA of the CDR3: TGCAGCGCCAGGACAGTTTACAATGAGCAGTTCTTC.

The J gene is TRBJ1-2, the V gene TRBV2, with a tentative D call TRBD1 (5 bases). The CDR3 consists of 14 residues. Germline-derived CDR1 and CDR2 are SNHLY and FYNNEI. The germline V and J ends were trimmed by 6 bases and 1 base, with 12 bases remaining between them. DNA for the CDR3: TGTGCCAGCAGGGCTGACAGTATTAACTATGGCTACACCTTC. Translating gives CASRADSINYGYTF.

V and J are TRBV15 and TRBJ2-2; D possibly corresponds to TRBD1 (6 bases). CDR1 is LNHNV and CDR2 is YYDKDF in the germline V gene (reference sequence). The CDR3 contains 17 residues. V was clipped by 3 bases and J by 1 base, with 15 bases between them. CDR3 coding DNA: TGTGCCACCAGCAGGAAGAGGGGGACCGAGAACACCGGGGAGCTGTTTTTT. As protein: CATSRKRGTENTGELFF.

V usage is TRBV11-2 and J usage is TRBJ2-1; the D is unclear. The V and J ends lost 2 bases and 0 bases respectively, with 5 bases between them. Germline assignment: CDR1 SGHAT and CDR2 FQNNGV. The CDR3 totals 14 residues. CDR3 region: CASSLLSSYNEQFF. The CDR3 bases are TGTGCCAGCAGCTTACTGAGCTCCTACAATGAGCAGTTCTTC. The full variable domain, rest sourced from reference TRBV11-2 and TRBJ2-1, is EAGVAQSPRYKIIEKRQSVAFWCNPISGHATLYWYQQILGQGPKLLIQFQNNGVVDDSQLPKDRFSAERLKGVDSTLKIQPAKLEDSAVYLCASSLLSSYNEQFFGPGTRLTVL.

This clone was seen once. The V call is TRBV30, the J call TRBJ1-1; the D gene is possibly TRBD1 (6 bases). Germline-derived CDR1 and CDR2 are GTSNPN and SVGIG (reference sequence). The germline V and J ends were trimmed by 3 bases and 1 base, with 9 bases remaining between them. The CDR3 spans 13 residues. CDR3 protein: CAWRDSWNTEAFF. CDR3 nucleotides: TGTGCCTGGAGGGACAGTTGGAACACTGAAGCTTTCTTT.

This chain joins TRBV7-9 and TRBJ1-3; D gene ambiguous. CDR1 and CDR2 (germline): SEHNR, FQNEAQ (reference sequence). The CDR3 consists of 16 residues. Trimming removed 2 bases from V and 0 bases from J, with 11 bases in between. CDR3 DNA: TGTGCCAGCAGCTTATCGGGAGTGGTCTCTGGAAACACCATATATTTT. Translating gives CASSLSGVVSGNTIYF.

This chain uses TRBV5-5 with TRBJ2-7; D remains unclear. Trimming removed 0 bases at V and 7 bases at J, with 5 bases between. This CDR3 spans 11 amino acids. Germline V gene data show CDR1 as SGHKS and CDR2 as YYEKEE (reference sequence). CDR3 nucleotides: TGTGCCAGCAGCTTGGTTCGGGAGCAGTACTTC. Translation gives CASSLVREQYF.

This clone was seen once. The chain uses TRBV28 and TRBJ1-6, with D possibly TRBD1 on 6 matching bases. Trimming cost V 5 bases and J 7 bases, with 18 bases left between them. CDR3 length equals 16 residues. Germline assignment: CDR1 MDHEN and CDR2 SYDVKM. The CDR3 spells CASSPPGQPLNSPLHF. In nucleotides, the CDR3 is TGTGCCAGCAGTCCTCCCGGACAGCCACTAAATTCACCCCTCCACTTT.

The rearrangement links TRBV7-7 to TRBJ2-1; 7 nucleotides align to TRBD1. The length of the CDR3 is 14 residues. V shed 5 bases and J 8 bases; nucleotides not matched to a gene: 9. The V gene's germline CDR1 is SSHAT and CDR2 FNYEAQ (reference sequence). DNA for the CDR3: TGTGCCAGCAGCCCCCGAGGACAGGTGGATGAGCAGTTCTTC. It specifies CASSPRGQVDEQFF.

The chain joins TRBV9 to TRBJ2-7; a weak D match, TRBD1 (5 bases). The CDR3 has 14 amino acids. Germline V CDR1 and CDR2: SGDLS, YYNGEE. V was cut by 4 bases and J by 0 bases, with 11 bases left in between. The CDR3 loop reads CASSPETDSYEQYF. CDR3 nucleotide sequence: TGTGCCAGCAGCCCCGAGACAGACTCCTACGAGCAGTACTTC.

A remark on this clone: Other DNA sequences in this specimen translate into the identical CDR3. The chain joins TRBV19 to TRBJ1-1; TRBD1 aligns across 7 bases. The CDR3 sequence is 14 residues long. V lost 5 bases to trimming and J lost 1 base; unmatched junction nucleotides: 4. Germline CDR1 LNHDA, CDR2 SQIVND (reference sequence). CDR3 region: CASSLTGRNTEAFF. In DNA form, the CDR3 reads TGTGCCAGTAGTTTGACAGGGAGGAACACTGAAGCTTTCTTT.

The chain combines TRBV10-3 with TRBJ1-1, with unresolved D. Deletions cut 4 bases from V and 4 bases from J, with 10 bases between. Germline CDR1 and CDR2: ENHRY and SYGVKD. This CDR3 has 13 residues. The CDR3 DNA sequence: TGTGCCATCAGTGTTAAGGGAGGCACTGAAGCTTTCTTT. It translates to CAISVKGGTEAFF.

The rearrangement links TRBV5-1 to TRBJ2-2; 7 bases are shared with TRBD1. CDR1 is SGHRS and CDR2 is YFSETQ in the germline V gene. The CDR3 has 15 amino acids. With V trimmed by 0 bases and J by 5 bases, 4 bases remained unmatched. The CDR3 here is CASSLETGITGELFF. CDR3 nucleotides: TGCGCCAGCAGCTTGGAGACAGGGATAACCGGGGAGCTGTTTTTT.

The chain is built from TRBV30 and TRBJ2-3; 7 nucleotides align to TRBD2. V was clipped by 1 base and J by 4 bases; unmatched bases: 2. CDR1 is GTSNPN and CDR2 is SVGIG in the germline V gene (reference sequence). This CDR3 is 13 amino acids long. This CDR3 is CAWSGGRADTQYF. The CDR3, as DNA: TGTGCCTGGAGTGGCGGGAGAGCAGATACGCAGTATTTT.

The rearrangement uses TRBV18 and TRBJ1-5; D remains unclear. The V end was cut by 3 bases, the J end by 3 bases, with 15 bases between. Per the germline V gene, CDR1 is KGHSH and CDR2 is LQKENI. This CDR3 region has 16 residues. For the CDR3, the DNA is TGTGCCAGCTCACCCTCCGGAGGCAGGATCAATCAGCCCCAGCATTTT. Translation: CASSPSGGRINQPQHF. Variable domain in full (rest from reference TRBV18 and TRBJ1-5): NAGVMQNPRHLVRRRGQEARLRCSPMKGHSHVYWYRQLPEEGLKFMVYLQKENIIDESGMPKERFSAEFPKEGPSILRIQQVVRGDSAAYFCASSPSGGRINQPQHFGDGTRLSIL.

This chain connects TRBV5-1 to TRBJ1-1; possibly TRBD1 for D (5 bases). The CDR3 spans 15 residues. Germline V gene data show CDR1 as SGHRS and CDR2 as YFSETQ. V was shortened by 3 bases and J by 1 base, with 13 bases between the two germline ends. The CDR3 here is CASSSDMVWNTEAFF. CDR3 DNA sequence: TGCGCCAGCAGCTCGGACATGGTTTGGAACACTGAAGCTTTCTTT.

The V gene is TRBV4-1, the J gene TRBJ2-7; TRBD2 aligns across 7 bases. The V gene end was trimmed by 0 bases and the J gene end by 2 bases; junction bases not matched to a gene: 7. The germline CDR1 and CDR2 sequences are MGHRA and YSYEKL. The CDR3 is 16 amino acids. CDR3 bases: TGCGCCAGCAGCCAAGACCGAAGCGGGACGGCCTACGAGCAGTACTTC. It codes for CASSQDRSGTAYEQYF.

This chain joins TRBV30 and TRBJ1-5, with D possibly matching TRBD1 (5 bases). The CDR3 covers 14 residues. V was pared by 1 base and J by 4 bases, with 11 bases between. The germline CDR1 and CDR2 sequences are GTSNPN and SVGIG (reference sequence). CDR3 DNA sequence: TGTGCCTGGAGTGGTTGGGCAGGGAATCAGCCCCAGCATTTT. Its translation is CAWSGWAGNQPQHF. Using reference TRBV30 and TRBJ1-5 for the parts outside the CDR3, the full variable domain is SQTIHQWPATLVQPVGSPLSLECTVEGTSNPNLYWYRQAAGRGLQLLFYSVGIGQISSEVPQNLSASRPQDRQFILSSKKLLLSDSGFYLCAWSGWAGNQPQHFGDGTRLSIL.

V and J are TRBV6-5 and TRBJ1-2; the D is unclear. The V and J ends lost 0 bases and 4 bases respectively, with 9 bases between them. This CDR3 contains 14 residues. Germline values: CDR1 MNHEY, CDR2 SVGAGI. The CDR3 protein is CASSYSMPGYGYTF. The CDR3 DNA reads TGTGCCAGCAGTTACTCGATGCCAGGCTATGGCTACACCTTC.

V gene TRBV29-1 combines with J gene TRBJ2-7, with a possible D match to TRBD1 (5 bases). Trimming took off 2 bases at V and 6 bases at J, with 8 bases between the two ends. The germline gives CDR1 SQVTM, CDR2 ANQGSEA. The CDR3 has 11 residues. The CDR3: CSVESGSEQYF. As DNA, the CDR3 is TGCAGCGTTGAATCAGGGTCCGAGCAGTACTTC.

The chain joins TRBV5-1 to TRBJ1-1; a weak D match, TRBD1 (6 bases). The CDR3 runs to 15 residues. V shed 3 bases and J shed 4 bases, with 16 bases lying between them. Germline V CDR1 and CDR2: SGHRS, YFSETQ. The CDR3: CASSSSDSSRTEAFF. Written as DNA, the CDR3 is TGCGCCAGCAGCTCCTCGGACAGCTCCCGCACTGAAGCTTTCTTT.

This clone was seen only once. The chain employs TRBV11-2 and TRBJ1-3; weak D call: TRBD1 (6 bases). Trimming took off 5 bases at V and 0 bases at J, with 11 bases between the two ends. CDR3 length: 15 residues. Germline CDR1 and CDR2: SGHAT and FQNNGV. The CDR3 is CASSPRTASGNTIYF. The CDR3 DNA reads TGTGCCAGCAGCCCCCGGACAGCCTCTGGAAACACCATATATTTT.

The CDR3, as DNA: TGTGCCAGCAGAAGAGTTTCGAGCGGTAACAATGAGCAGTTCTTC. It encodes CASRRVSSGNNEQFF. The J gene is TRBJ2-1, the V gene TRBV2, with D perhaps matching TRBD2 (5 bases). Deletions cut 6 bases from V and 5 bases from J, with 17 bases between. CDR3 length: 15 residues. Germline CDR1 reads SNHLY; CDR2 reads FYNNEI. Full variable domain (missing parts from reference TRBV2 and TRBJ2-1): EPEVTQTPSHQVTQMGQEVILRCVPISNHLYFYWYRQILGQKVEFLVSFYNNEISEKSEIFDDQFSVERPDGSNFTLKIRSTKLEDSAMYFCASRRVSSGNNEQFFGPGTRLTVL.

The chain joins TRBV30 to TRBJ1-1, with no clear D. Germline-derived CDR1 and CDR2 are GTSNPN and SVGIG (reference sequence). V lost 2 bases and J lost 0, with 10 bases in between. The CDR3 length is 14 residues. CDR3 protein: CAWSLAALNTEAFF. The CDR3 region has the DNA TGTGCCTGGAGTTTGGCGGCACTGAACACTGAAGCTTTCTTT.

CDR3 amino acids: CASSPGQVADTQYF. The CDR3 nucleotides read TGTGCCAGCAGTCCCGGACAGGTTGCAGATACGCAGTATTTT. This chain uses TRBV6-5 with TRBJ2-3, with 7 bases fitting TRBD1. This CDR3 has 14 amino acids. Trimming took 5 bases from V and 4 from J; bases not matched to a gene: 6. Germline CDR1 is MNHEY and CDR2 is SVGAGI.

This chain joins TRBV5-6 and TRBJ1-1, with D hard to call. V was clipped by 1 base and J by 0 bases, with 10 bases between them. The CDR3 spans 15 residues. The germline CDR1 and CDR2 sequences are SGHDT and YYEEEE. The CDR3 DNA follows: TGTGCCAGCAGCTTGTTTACAGCAGTGAACACTGAAGCTTTCTTT. It specifies CASSLFTAVNTEAFF.

V usage is TRBV4-1 and J usage is TRBJ1-1, with a weak D call TRBD1 (5 bases). The length of the CDR3 is 13 residues. Germline loops: CDR1 MGHRA, CDR2 YSYEKL. V dropped 3 bases and J dropped 3 bases, with 8 bases sitting between them. The CDR3 protein is CASSQTAYTEAFF. The CDR3 DNA is TGCGCCAGCAGCCAGACAGCTTACACTGAAGCTTTCTTT.

The CDR3 protein is CASSLLSGTMNTEAFF. CDR3 DNA: TGCGCCAGCAGCTTGTTATCAGGGACTATGAACACTGAAGCTTTCTTT. The rearrangement links TRBV5-1 to TRBJ1-1; D is perhaps TRBD1 (5 bases). The CDR3 runs 16 residues. Germline V gives CDR1 SGHRS, CDR2 YFSETQ. V was shortened by 1 base and J by 0 bases, with 13 bases between the two germline ends.

The J gene is TRBJ2-5, the V gene TRBV15, with D perhaps TRBD2 (6 bases). Per germline, CDR1 LNHNV and CDR2 YYDKDF (reference sequence). The CDR3 extends over 15 amino acids. The V end lost 1 base, the J end lost 5 bases, and 14 bases lay between the germline ends. The CDR3 spells CATSRGRRGEETQYF. The CDR3 coding sequence is TGTGCCACCAGCAGAGGGAGGAGGGGCGAGGAGACCCAGTACTTC.

The chain recombines TRBV6-6 with TRBJ2-7, with D possibly matching TRBD2 (6 bases). Germline-derived CDR1 and CDR2 are MNHNY and SVGAGI (reference sequence). Trimming shortened V by 6 bases and J by 1 base, and 13 bases separated the two germline ends. This CDR3 is 14 amino acids long. CDR3 coding DNA: TGTGCCAGCAGCCGCGGGACGGCTTCCTACGAGCAGTACTTC. The encoded protein is CASSRGTASYEQYF.